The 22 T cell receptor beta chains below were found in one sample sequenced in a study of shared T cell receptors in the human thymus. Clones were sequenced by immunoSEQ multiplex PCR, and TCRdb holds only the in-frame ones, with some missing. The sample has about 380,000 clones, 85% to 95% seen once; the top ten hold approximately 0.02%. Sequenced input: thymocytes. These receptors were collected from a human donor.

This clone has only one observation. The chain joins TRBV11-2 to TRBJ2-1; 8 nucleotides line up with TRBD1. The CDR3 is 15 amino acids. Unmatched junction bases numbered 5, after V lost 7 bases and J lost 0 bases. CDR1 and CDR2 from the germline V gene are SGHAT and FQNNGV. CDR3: CASTSGQGSYNEQFF. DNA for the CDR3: TGTGCCAGCACCTCTGGACAGGGCTCCTACAATGAGCAGTTCTTC.

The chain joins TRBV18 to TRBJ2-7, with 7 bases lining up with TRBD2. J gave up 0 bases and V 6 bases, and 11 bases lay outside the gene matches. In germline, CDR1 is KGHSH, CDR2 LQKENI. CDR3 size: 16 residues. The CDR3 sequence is CASSPIAGLSSYEQYF. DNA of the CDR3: TGTGCCAGCTCGCCCATAGCGGGTCTTAGCTCCTACGAGCAGTACTTC. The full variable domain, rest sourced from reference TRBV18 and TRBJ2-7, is NAGVMQNPRHLVRRRGQEARLRCSPMKGHSHVYWYRQLPEEGLKFMVYLQKENIIDESGMPKERFSAEFPKEGPSILRIQQVVRGDSAAYFCASSPIAGLSSYEQYFGPGTRLTVT.

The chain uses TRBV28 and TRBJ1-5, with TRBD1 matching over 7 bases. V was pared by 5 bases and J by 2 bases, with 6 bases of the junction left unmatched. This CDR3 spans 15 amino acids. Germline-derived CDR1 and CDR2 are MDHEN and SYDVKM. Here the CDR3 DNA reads TGTGCCAGCAGTCCGCCTGGGACAGGCAATCAGCCCCAGCATTTT. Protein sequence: CASSPPGTGNQPQHF.

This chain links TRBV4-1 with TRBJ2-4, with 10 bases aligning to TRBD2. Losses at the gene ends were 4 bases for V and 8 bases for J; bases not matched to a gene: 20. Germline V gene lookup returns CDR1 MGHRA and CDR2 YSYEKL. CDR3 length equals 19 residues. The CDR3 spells CASSLHPGLAGEDGDIQYF. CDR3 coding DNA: TGCGCCAGCAGCCTCCACCCAGGGCTAGCGGGAGAAGATGGTGACATTCAGTACTTC.

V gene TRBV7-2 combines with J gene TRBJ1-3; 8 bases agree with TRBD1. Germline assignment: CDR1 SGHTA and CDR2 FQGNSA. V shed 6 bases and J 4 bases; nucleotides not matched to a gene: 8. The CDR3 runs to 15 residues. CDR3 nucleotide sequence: TGTGCCAGCAGTTCCAGGGGGCCCGAAGGAAACACCATATATTTT. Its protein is CASSSRGPEGNTIYF. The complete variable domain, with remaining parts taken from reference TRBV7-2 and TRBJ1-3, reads GAGVSQSPSNKVTEKGKDVELRCDPISGHTALYWYRQSLGQGLEFLIYFQGNSAPDKSGLPSDRFSAERTGGSVSTLTIQRTQQEDSAVYLCASSSRGPEGNTIYFGEGSWLTVV.

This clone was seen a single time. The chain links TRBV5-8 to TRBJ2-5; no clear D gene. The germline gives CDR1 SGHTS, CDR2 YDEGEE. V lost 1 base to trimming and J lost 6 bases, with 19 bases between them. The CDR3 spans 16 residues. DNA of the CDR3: TGTGCCAGCAGCTTGTGTCCTTCGTTCCTTCCCCAGACCCAGTACTTC. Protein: CASSLCPSFLPQTQYF.

CDR3 amino acids: CASSLDCEDREYNYGYTF. The CDR3 DNA is TGTGCCAGCAGTTTAGATTGCGAGGACAGGGAATACAACTATGGCTACACCTTC. This rearrangement joins TRBV28 to TRBJ1-2; TRBD1 matches 8 bases. Germline V CDR1 and CDR2: MDHEN, SYDVKM. V dropped 2 bases and J dropped 2; count of bases not matched to a gene: 13. The CDR3 loop spans 18 amino acids.

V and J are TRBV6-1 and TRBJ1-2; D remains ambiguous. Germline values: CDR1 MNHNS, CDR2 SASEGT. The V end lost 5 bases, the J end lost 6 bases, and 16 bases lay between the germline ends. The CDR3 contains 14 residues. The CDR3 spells CASSSDPSPDGYTF. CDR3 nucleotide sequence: TGTGCCAGCAGTTCCGACCCTTCTCCGGATGGCTACACCTTC.

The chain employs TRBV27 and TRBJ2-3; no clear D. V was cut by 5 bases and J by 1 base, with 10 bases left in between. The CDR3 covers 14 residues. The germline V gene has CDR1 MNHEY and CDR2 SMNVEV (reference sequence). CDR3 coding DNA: TGTGCCAGCAGTAAGGCATGTTGCACAGATACGCAGTATTTT. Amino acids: CASSKACCTDTQYF.

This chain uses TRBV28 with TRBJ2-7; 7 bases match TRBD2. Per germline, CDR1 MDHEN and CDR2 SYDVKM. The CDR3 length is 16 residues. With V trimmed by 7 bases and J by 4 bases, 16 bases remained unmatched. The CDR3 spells CASTPLREAGFYEQYF. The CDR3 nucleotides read TGTGCCAGCACCCCTTTACGTGAAGCGGGATTTTACGAGCAGTACTTC.

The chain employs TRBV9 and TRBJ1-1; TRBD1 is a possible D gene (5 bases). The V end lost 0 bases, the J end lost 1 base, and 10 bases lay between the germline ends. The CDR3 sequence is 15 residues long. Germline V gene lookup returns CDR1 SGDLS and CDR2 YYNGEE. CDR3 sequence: CASSVVNRQNTEAFF. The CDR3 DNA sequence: TGTGCCAGCAGCGTAGTAAACAGGCAGAACACTGAAGCTTTCTTT.

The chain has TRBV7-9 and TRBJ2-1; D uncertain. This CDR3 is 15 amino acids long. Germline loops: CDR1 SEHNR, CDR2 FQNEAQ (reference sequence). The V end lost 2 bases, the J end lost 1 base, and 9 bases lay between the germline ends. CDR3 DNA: TGTGCCAGCAGCTTATCAAAGTTTTCCTACAATGAGCAGTTCTTC. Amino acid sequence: CASSLSKFSYNEQFF.

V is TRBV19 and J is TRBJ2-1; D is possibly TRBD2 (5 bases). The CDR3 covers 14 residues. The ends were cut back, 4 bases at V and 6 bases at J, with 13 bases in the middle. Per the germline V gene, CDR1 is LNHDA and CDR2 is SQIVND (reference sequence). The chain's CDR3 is CASSKRRAFNEQFF. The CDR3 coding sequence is TGTGCCAGTAGTAAGCGGCGGGCATTCAATGAGCAGTTCTTC.

CDR3 nucleotides: TGTGCCAGCTCACACCCGGGACTAGCGGGAGACGAGCAGTACTTC. Translation gives CASSHPGLAGDEQYF. The gene calls are TRBV18 and TRBJ2-7; 14 positions agree with TRBD2. This CDR3 is built from 15 residues. Germline V CDR1 and CDR2: KGHSH, LQKENI. The trim removed 4 bases at V and 5 bases at J, leaving 4 bases unmatched.

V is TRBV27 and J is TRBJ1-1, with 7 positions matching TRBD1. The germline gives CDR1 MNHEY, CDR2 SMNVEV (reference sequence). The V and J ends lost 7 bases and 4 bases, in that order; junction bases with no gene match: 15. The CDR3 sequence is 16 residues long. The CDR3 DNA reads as TGTGCCAGCACTCCCCACAATAGGGGGCGAGGCACTGAAGCTTTCTTT. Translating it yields CASTPHNRGRGTEAFF.

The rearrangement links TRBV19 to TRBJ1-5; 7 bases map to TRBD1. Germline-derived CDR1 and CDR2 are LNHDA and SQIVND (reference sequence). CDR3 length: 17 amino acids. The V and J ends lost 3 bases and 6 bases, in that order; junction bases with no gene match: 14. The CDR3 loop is CASSMRRGGASGQPQHF. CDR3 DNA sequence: TGTGCCAGTAGTATGCGTCGAGGGGGCGCATCAGGTCAGCCCCAGCATTTT.

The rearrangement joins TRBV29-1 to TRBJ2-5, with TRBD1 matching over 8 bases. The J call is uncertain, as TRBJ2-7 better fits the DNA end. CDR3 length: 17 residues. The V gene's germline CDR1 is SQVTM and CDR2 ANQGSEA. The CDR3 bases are TGCAGCGTTGGGATAGGCAGAGAGAGACAGGGGTCATACGAGCAGTACTTC. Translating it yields CSVGIGRERQGSYEQYF.

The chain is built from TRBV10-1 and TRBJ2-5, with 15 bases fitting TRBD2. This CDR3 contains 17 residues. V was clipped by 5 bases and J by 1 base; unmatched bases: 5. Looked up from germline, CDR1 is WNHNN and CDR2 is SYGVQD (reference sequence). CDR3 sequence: CASSTGLAGGPQETQYF. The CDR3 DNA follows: TGCGCCAGCAGTACTGGACTAGCGGGAGGGCCCCAAGAGACCCAGTACTTC.

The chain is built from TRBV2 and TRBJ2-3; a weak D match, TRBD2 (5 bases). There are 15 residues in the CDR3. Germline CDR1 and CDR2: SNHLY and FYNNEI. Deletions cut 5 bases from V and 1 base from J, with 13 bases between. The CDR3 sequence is CASSSLANGTDTQYF. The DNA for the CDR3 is TGTGCCAGCAGTTCATTAGCGAATGGCACAGATACGCAGTATTTT. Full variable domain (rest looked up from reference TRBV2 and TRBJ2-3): EPEVTQTPSHQVTQMGQEVILRCVPISNHLYFYWYRQILGQKVEFLVSFYNNEISEKSEIFDDQFSVERPDGSNFTLKIRSTKLEDSAMYFCASSSLANGTDTQYFGPGTRLTVL.

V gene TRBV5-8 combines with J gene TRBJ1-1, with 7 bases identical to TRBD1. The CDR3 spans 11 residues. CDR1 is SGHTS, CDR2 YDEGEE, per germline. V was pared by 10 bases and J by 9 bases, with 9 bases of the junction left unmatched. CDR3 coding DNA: TGTGCCCTTGAGGGGGCGCCGAAAGCTTTCTTT. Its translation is CALEGAPKAFF.

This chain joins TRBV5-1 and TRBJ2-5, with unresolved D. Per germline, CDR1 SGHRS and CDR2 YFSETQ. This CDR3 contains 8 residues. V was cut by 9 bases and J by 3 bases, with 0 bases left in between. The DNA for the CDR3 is TGCGCCAAAGAGACCCAGTACTTC. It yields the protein CAKETQYF.

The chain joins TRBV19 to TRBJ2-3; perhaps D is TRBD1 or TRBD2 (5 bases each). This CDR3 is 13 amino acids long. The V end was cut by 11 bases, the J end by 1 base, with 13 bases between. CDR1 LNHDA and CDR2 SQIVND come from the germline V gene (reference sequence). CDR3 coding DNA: TGTGCCGAGGGGCACTCCGGCACAGATACGCAGTATTTT. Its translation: CAEGHSGTDTQYF.